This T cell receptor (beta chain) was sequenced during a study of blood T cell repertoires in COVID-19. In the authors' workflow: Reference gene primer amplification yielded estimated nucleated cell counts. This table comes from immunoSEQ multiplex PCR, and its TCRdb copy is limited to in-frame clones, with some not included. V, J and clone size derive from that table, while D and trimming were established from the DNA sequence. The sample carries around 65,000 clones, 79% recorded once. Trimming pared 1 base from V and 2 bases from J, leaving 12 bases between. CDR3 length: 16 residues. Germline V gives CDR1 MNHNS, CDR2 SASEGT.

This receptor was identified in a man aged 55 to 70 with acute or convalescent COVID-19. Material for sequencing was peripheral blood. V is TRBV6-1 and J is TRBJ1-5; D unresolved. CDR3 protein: CASSEDNPRGNQPQHF. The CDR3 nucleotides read TGTGCCAGCAGTGAAGATAACCCGAGGGGCAATCAGCCCCAGCATTTT.